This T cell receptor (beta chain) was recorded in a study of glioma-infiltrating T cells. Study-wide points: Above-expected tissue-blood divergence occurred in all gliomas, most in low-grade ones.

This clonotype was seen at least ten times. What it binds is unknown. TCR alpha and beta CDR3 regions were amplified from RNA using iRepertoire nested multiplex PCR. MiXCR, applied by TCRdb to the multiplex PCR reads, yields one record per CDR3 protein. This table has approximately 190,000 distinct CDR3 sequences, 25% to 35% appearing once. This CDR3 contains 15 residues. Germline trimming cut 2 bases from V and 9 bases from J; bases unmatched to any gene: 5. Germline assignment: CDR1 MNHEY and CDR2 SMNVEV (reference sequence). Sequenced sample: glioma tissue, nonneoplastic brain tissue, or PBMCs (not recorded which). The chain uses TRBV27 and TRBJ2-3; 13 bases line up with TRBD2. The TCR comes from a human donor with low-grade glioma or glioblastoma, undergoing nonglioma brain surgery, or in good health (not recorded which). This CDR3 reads CASSLGLAGVMTQYF. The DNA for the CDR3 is TGTGCCAGCAGTTTAGGACTAGCGGGAGTAATGACGCAGTATTTT.